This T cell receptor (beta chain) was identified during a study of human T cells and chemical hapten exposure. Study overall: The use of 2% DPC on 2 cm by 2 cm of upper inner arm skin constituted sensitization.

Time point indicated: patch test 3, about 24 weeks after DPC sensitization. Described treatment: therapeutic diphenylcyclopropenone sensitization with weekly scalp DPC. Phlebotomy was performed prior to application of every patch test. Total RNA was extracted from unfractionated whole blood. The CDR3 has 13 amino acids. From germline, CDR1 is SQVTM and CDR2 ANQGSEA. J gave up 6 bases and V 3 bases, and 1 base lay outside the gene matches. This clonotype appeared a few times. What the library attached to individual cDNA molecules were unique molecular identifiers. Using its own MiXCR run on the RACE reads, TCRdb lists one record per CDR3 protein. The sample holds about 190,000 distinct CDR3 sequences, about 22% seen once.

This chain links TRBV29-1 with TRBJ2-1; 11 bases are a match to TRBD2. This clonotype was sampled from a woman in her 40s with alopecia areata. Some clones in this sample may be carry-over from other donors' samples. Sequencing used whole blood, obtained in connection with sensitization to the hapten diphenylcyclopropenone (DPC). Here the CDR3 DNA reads TGCAGCGTTGATCTAGCGGGAGGCAATGAGCAGTTCTTC. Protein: CSVDLAGGNEQFF.